The entry below gives a single TCR beta chain sequence along with its context. The target antigen is unknown. This specimen comes from a study of cytomegalovirus exposure and HLA in healthy donors. Study outcomes and limitations: Altogether, 170 or so TCR beta chains were recorded as cytomegalovirus-associated. Specificity for CMV antigens was confirmed in vitro for a few of the CMV-associated chains.

The data were produced by immunoSEQ multiplex PCR, yet TCRdb's version contains in-frame clones alone and is incomplete. The sample yields over 150,000 clones, around nine tenths seen once. This receptor was identified in a woman between 18 and 29 years old in good health and CMV-seropositive. Sequenced: PBMCs.

The chain's CDR3 is CASSARQRSYEQYF. The DNA for the CDR3 is TGTGCCAGCAGTGCGCGACAGCGATCCTACGAGCAGTACTTC. The chain uses TRBV25-1 and TRBJ2-7, with D maybe TRBD1 (5 bases). Germline V gene sequence: CDR1 MGHDK, CDR2 SYGVNS. There are 14 residues in the CDR3. V was pared by 4 bases and J by 1 base, with 11 bases between.